This T cell receptor beta chain came from a study of blood T cell repertoires in COVID-19. Germline V CDR1 and CDR2: MDHEN, SYDVKM. The CDR3 is made up of 14 amino acids. With 2 bases removed from V and 3 bases from J, the gap between germline ends came to 8 bases. Using immunoSEQ multiplex PCR, the repertoire was profiled, and TCRdb retains in-frame clones only, with some absent. The data hold around 300,000 clones, with roughly 88% observed a single time. Participants had their cohort set by participant-reported clinical history. Among Cohort 3 donors, those recovered had two negative PCRs, clearance, or symptom resolution.

This receptor was identified in a man in his thirties or forties who had recovered from COVID-19. The gene calls are TRBV28 and TRBJ1-5, with TRBD1 as a possible D gene (6 bases). The material sequenced was PBMCs or T cells enriched from blood (not recorded which). The CDR3 sequence is CASSLGGFNQPQHF. The CDR3, as DNA: TGTGCCAGCAGTTTAGGGGGCTTCAATCAGCCCCAGCATTTT.